What follows is one T cell receptor (beta chain) and its context. This specimen comes from a study of T cells in Graves' hyperthyroidism and ophthalmopathy. There were TCR beta CDR3 regions amplified from RNA transcripts. First-round RT-PCR targeting the TCR CDR3 was performed with the HTBI primer set. TCRdb re-called the multiplex PCR reads with MiXCR, one entry per CDR3 protein. The data show more than 500,000 distinct CDR3 sequences, around 15% seen once. The source is a woman in her 30s with Graves' hyperthyroidism. Specimen: blood.

This CDR3 reads CASNTDRGVSYEQYF. The CDR3 DNA reads TGTGCCAGCAACACGGACAGGGGAGTATCCTACGAGCAGTACTTC. This chain uses TRBV7-9 with TRBJ2-7; 9 bases match TRBD1. The trim removed 7 bases at V and 1 base at J, leaving 8 bases unmatched. The CDR3 loop spans 15 amino acids. The germline gives CDR1 SEHNR, CDR2 FQNEAQ (reference sequence).